This passage covers 29 T cell receptor beta chains from one sample sequenced in a study of shared clonotypes between healthy human individuals (dated by TCRdb to 2018 to 2021). The library was built by means of the immunoSEQ multiplex PCR assay. The table was pulled from immuneACCESS by TCRdb, which kept in-frame rearrangements only. Such tables lose some clones; where checked, under half of the loss comes from unresolved V genes, and the rest has no known cause. This sample has around 1.1 million clones in its table, and roughly 80% of those were observed once. About 0.94% of the sample is in the top ten clones. Sequenced material: memory CD4+ T cells from PBMCs. The cell subset or site tag for this specimen amounts to: CD45RA-negative fraction. The receptors were gathered from a man younger than 35 in good health. Some clones in this sample may be carry-over from other donors' samples.

In DNA, the CDR3 is TGTGCCACCAGCAGAGGGCTCGGACGCCCGGGGTACGAGCAGTACTTC. Translating gives CATSRGLGRPGYEQYF. The J gene is TRBJ2-7, the V gene TRBV15; weak D call: TRBD2 (5 bases). The germline V gene has CDR1 LNHNV and CDR2 YYDKDF (reference sequence). Trimming left V 1 base short and J 4 bases short, with 17 bases between. The CDR3 consists of 16 residues.

The chain joins TRBV28 to TRBJ2-2; D might be TRBD2 (5 bases). V gave up 6 bases and J gave up 6 bases, with 14 bases separating them. The length of the CDR3 is 14 residues. CDR1 is MDHEN, CDR2 SYDVKM, per germline. CDR3 DNA sequence: TGTGCCAGCAGGAGGACGAGGGTCCCCGGGGAGCTGTTTTTT. Protein: CASRRTRVPGELFF.

A few counts support this clone. J is TRBJ2-5 and V is TRBV27; 9 nucleotides line up with TRBD1. Germline V CDR1 and CDR2: MNHEY, SMNVEV (reference sequence). J was trimmed by 5 bases and V by 7 bases; bases with no gene match: 5. This CDR3 has 13 residues. CDR3 residues: CASKRQGVETQYF. The CDR3 DNA reads as TGTGCCAGCAAACGACAGGGGGTGGAGACCCAGTACTTC.

Worth noting for this clone: A read error may produce the germline difference seen at one junction end. This chain links TRBV6-5 with TRBJ1-2; 7 bases are a match to TRBD1. Germline lookup yields CDR1 MNHEY and CDR2 SVGAGI. The CDR3 runs 14 residues. The CDR3 sequence: CASSNSDRMDGYTF. DNA for the CDR3: TGTGCCAGCAGTAACTCGGACAGGATGGACGGCTACACCTTC.

This clone was detected only a few times. The J gene is TRBJ1-5, the V gene TRBV2; D ambiguous. The CDR3 is 11 amino acids. CDR1 is SNHLY, CDR2 FYNNEI, per germline. V lost 6 bases and J lost 11, with 11 bases in between. Here the CDR3 DNA reads TGTGCCAGCAGCGGGAGTGTGGCCCAGCATTTT. Amino acids: CASSGSVAQHF. Drawing the rest from reference TRBV2 and TRBJ1-5, the complete variable domain is EPEVTQTPSHQVTQMGQEVILRCVPISNHLYFYWYRQILGQKVEFLVSFYNNEISEKSEIFDDQFSVERPDGSNFTLKIRSTKLEDSAMYFCASSGSVAQHFGDGTRLSIL.

The chain's CDR3 is CASSLGPPPEYF. The CDR3 nucleotides are TGTGCCAGCAGCTTAGGTCCGCCACCGGAGTACTTC. J is TRBJ2-7 and V is TRBV7-2; D is unclear. The germline V and J ends were trimmed by 1 base and 11 bases, with 12 bases remaining between them. Germline CDR1 SGHTA, CDR2 FQGNSA. The CDR3 consists of 12 residues.

The V gene is TRBV5-8, the J gene TRBJ2-2, with a weak D call TRBD2 (6 bases). Trimming cost V 5 bases and J 4 bases, with 18 bases left between them. CDR3 length equals 16 residues. CDR1 and CDR2 from the germline V gene are SGHTS and YDEGEE. As DNA, the CDR3 is TGTGCCAGCAGGCCAAACCTCGGACTAACCACCGGGGAGCTGTTTTTT. It codes for CASRPNLGLTTGELFF.

The V gene is TRBV5-1, the J gene TRBJ1-4; TRBD1 matches at 9 bases. J gave up 0 bases and V 4 bases, and 4 bases lay outside the gene matches. CDR3 length: 16 amino acids. Germline loops: CDR1 SGHRS, CDR2 YFSETQ. CDR3 DNA: TGCGCCAGCAGCGAAGGGACAGGGTCAACTAATGAAAAACTGTTTTTT. This gives the protein CASSEGTGSTNEKLFF.

This rearrangement joins TRBV5-1 to TRBJ1-1, with TRBD1 matching over 10 bases. The V gene's germline CDR1 is SGHRS and CDR2 YFSETQ. Trimming cost V 4 bases and J 4 bases; bases outside gene matches: 4. There are 14 residues in the CDR3. The CDR3 loop reads CASSPGQGTTEAFF. CDR3 DNA: TGCGCCAGCAGCCCGGGACAGGGGACCACTGAAGCTTTCTTT.

A note on this clone: Just one base apart from a much larger clone, this may be a read error. Other DNA sequences of this sample code for an identical CDR3. The V call is TRBV28, the J call TRBJ1-4; D uncertain. Between the trimmed V and J ends, which lost 6 bases and 2 bases, there was a span of 4 bases. From germline, CDR1 is MDHEN and CDR2 SYDVKM. The CDR3 covers 12 residues. CDR3 sequence (DNA): TGTGCCAGCAGGGGGACTAATGAAAAACTGTTTTTT. Amino acid sequence: CASRGTNEKLFF.

This clone was found a few times. The sample has other DNA sequences that encode this CDR3 too. The DNA for the CDR3 is TGTGCCAGCAGCGCCGGCCTCTCCTACGAGCAGTACTTC. Protein sequence: CASSAGLSYEQYF. The chain couples TRBV9 to TRBJ2-7; no clear D. V was pared by 3 bases and J by 0 bases, with 7 bases between. Germline-derived CDR1 and CDR2 are SGDLS and YYNGEE. The CDR3 contains 13 residues.

The chain couples TRBV7-8 to TRBJ2-7, with 8 bases aligning to TRBD1. The germline V gene has CDR1 SGHVS and CDR2 FQNEAQ. The CDR3 loop spans 13 amino acids. Trimming took 6 bases from V and 4 from J; bases not matched to a gene: 5. The CDR3 DNA sequence: TGTGCCAGCAGAAGCCACAGGGGGTACGAGCAGTACTTC. Its translation is CASRSHRGYEQYF.

The J gene is TRBJ2-5, the V gene TRBV9; D might be TRBD1 (6 bases). Trimming cost V 3 bases and J 0 bases, with 9 bases left between them. This CDR3 has 14 residues. The V gene's germline CDR1 is SGDLS and CDR2 YYNGEE. The DNA of the CDR3 is TGTGCCAGCAGCGAGACAGGCCACCAAGAGACCCAGTACTTC. Residues: CASSETGHQETQYF.

The V gene is TRBV28, the J gene TRBJ1-3; D ambiguous. Germline V gives CDR1 MDHEN, CDR2 SYDVKM. V lost 1 base and J 0 bases, leaving 10 bases between the germline ends. This CDR3 is 16 amino acids long. Written as DNA, the CDR3 is TGTGCCAGCAGTTTATATGACCGTGCCTCTGGAAACACCATATATTTT. It codes for CASSLYDRASGNTIYF.

This clone has a single count. An end of the junction differs from the germline gene, which may be a read error. V and J are TRBV29-1 and TRBJ1-5; TRBD1 agrees at 8 bases. CDR1 SQVTM and CDR2 ANQGSEA come from the germline V gene. The CDR3 runs 13 residues. The CDR3 nucleotides read TGCAGCGCTCGACAGGGGCCCAATGAGCCCCAGCATTTT. This translates into CSARQGPNEPQHF.

The V call is TRBV6-5, the J call TRBJ2-3, with D hard to call. Trimming shortened V by 0 bases and J by 6 bases, and 10 bases separated the two germline ends. There are 14 residues in the CDR3. In germline, CDR1 is MNHEY, CDR2 SVGAGI. The CDR3 DNA sequence: TGTGCCAGCAGTTACTCCGGCCCCGGGGATACGCAGTATTTT. Amino acids: CASSYSGPGDTQYF.

The chain combines TRBV28 with TRBJ2-7; no clear D gene. CDR1 and CDR2 from the germline V gene are MDHEN and SYDVKM. V was shortened by 5 bases and J by 6 bases, with 11 bases between the two germline ends. This CDR3 contains 12 residues. In DNA, the CDR3 is TGTGCCAGCAGTCCTCGCCCAGGCGAGCAGTACTTC. This sequence encodes CASSPRPGEQYF.

This clone was counted only a few times. DNA of the CDR3: TGCAGCGTTGGAGGGACAGGGCTTAACACTGAAGCTTTCTTT. Its protein product is CSVGGTGLNTEAFF. The chain combines TRBV29-1 with TRBJ1-1; 9 bases are shared with TRBD1. V lost 4 bases and J lost 2; bases outside the gene matches: 5. The CDR3 is 14 amino acids. Germline V gene data show CDR1 as SQVTM and CDR2 as ANQGSEA.

The genes are TRBV18 and TRBJ1-4, with no clear D. The CDR3 has 15 residues. Germline values: CDR1 KGHSH, CDR2 LQKENI. With 3 bases removed from V and 7 bases from J, the gap between germline ends came to 15 bases. CDR3 sequence: CASSPNLTPGEKLFF. The CDR3, as DNA: TGTGCCAGCTCACCGAACTTAACGCCGGGTGAAAAACTGTTTTTT.

The V gene is TRBV7-9, the J gene TRBJ2-5, with a possible D match to TRBD2 (7 bases). Germline lookup yields CDR1 SEHNR and CDR2 FQNEAQ (reference sequence). The CDR3 extends over 14 amino acids. The V end was cut by 2 bases, the J end by 7 bases, with 14 bases between. The CDR3 region has the DNA TGTGCCAGCAGCTTAACCAGGGGAGGGGGGACCCAGTACTTC. Its translation is CASSLTRGGGTQYF.

The chain combines TRBV5-1 with TRBJ2-6; D unresolved. The CDR3 has 15 amino acids. Germline CDR1 and CDR2: SGHRS and YFSETQ. V was shortened by 3 bases and J by 0 bases, with 7 bases between the two germline ends. As DNA, the CDR3 is TGCGCCAGCAGCTCGAGCTACTCTGGGGCCAACGTCCTGACTTTC. This encodes CASSSSYSGANVLTF.

This clone was found a few times. Other nucleotide sequences from this sample produce the same CDR3. V usage is TRBV18 and J usage is TRBJ2-7; tentatively, D is TRBD2 (6 bases). CDR1 is KGHSH and CDR2 is LQKENI in the germline V gene. The V end lost 3 bases, the J end lost 7 bases, and 22 bases lay between the germline ends. This CDR3 contains 16 residues. CDR3 loop: CASSPIGSGSGWEQYF. The CDR3 region has the DNA TGTGCCAGCTCACCGATCGGTAGCGGCTCAGGGTGGGAGCAGTACTTC.

This rearrangement joins TRBV7-2 to TRBJ1-5, with D tentatively TRBD1 (5 bases). Germline V gives CDR1 SGHTA, CDR2 FQGNSA. This CDR3 region has 16 residues. V was shortened by 2 bases and J by 4 bases, with 15 bases between the two germline ends. The CDR3 loop reads CASSLFSVGTNQPQHF. The CDR3 DNA sequence: TGTGCCAGCAGCTTATTTTCTGTAGGGACGAATCAGCCCCAGCATTTT.

This chain joins TRBV29-1 and TRBJ2-1; TRBD2 might be the D (6 bases). V shed 3 bases and J shed 0 bases, with 9 bases lying between them. CDR3 size: 14 residues. The germline V gene encodes CDR1 SQVTM and CDR2 ANQGSEA. The CDR3 loop is CSVEYGSSYNEQFF. CDR3 bases: TGCAGCGTTGAGTACGGGAGCTCCTACAATGAGCAGTTCTTC.

The chain joins TRBV5-6 to TRBJ2-7, with TRBD2 matching 7 bases. V lost 1 base, J lost 7 bases, and 11 bases stayed unmatched. CDR3 length: 15 residues. Germline values: CDR1 SGHDT, CDR2 YYEEEE. The CDR3 here is CASSLSGETPREQYF. The CDR3 bases are TGTGCCAGCAGCTTGAGCGGGGAAACCCCTCGGGAGCAGTACTTC.

This chain uses TRBV20-1 with TRBJ2-1, with unresolved D. Germline CDR1 and CDR2: DFQATT and SNEGSKA (reference sequence). This CDR3 has 11 amino acids. Trimming stripped 6 bases from V and 3 bases from J, with 6 bases between. CDR3 DNA: TGCAGTGCCACCCGCTACAATGAGCAGTTCTTC. Translation: CSATRYNEQFF.

The chain is built from TRBV19 and TRBJ2-6; D remains ambiguous. Germline CDR1 and CDR2: LNHDA and SQIVND (reference sequence). Trimming removed 2 bases from V and 1 base from J, with 9 bases in between. This CDR3 is built from 16 residues. The CDR3 loop reads CASSINGRSGANVLTF. CDR3 in DNA: TGTGCCAGTAGTATAAATGGCAGATCTGGGGCCAACGTCCTGACTTTC.

This chain uses TRBV7-9 with TRBJ1-3; TRBD1 agrees at 11 bases. Per the germline V gene, CDR1 is SEHNR and CDR2 is FQNEAQ (reference sequence). This CDR3 comprises 16 residues. The trim removed 5 bases at V and 2 bases at J, leaving 5 bases unmatched. The CDR3 spells CASSQDRGRTGNTIYF. The CDR3 nucleotides read TGTGCCAGCAGCCAGGACAGGGGGCGAACTGGAAACACCATATATTTT.

The chain uses TRBV28 and TRBJ1-6, with D maybe TRBD1 (5 bases). The V gene lost 2 bases and the J gene lost 14 bases, with 13 bases spanning the gap. The CDR3 covers 13 residues. CDR1 is MDHEN and CDR2 is SYDVKM in the germline V gene. CDR3 residues: CASSLERGLSLHF. CDR3 DNA sequence: TGTGCCAGCAGTTTAGAGCGGGGCTTATCCCTCCACTTT.